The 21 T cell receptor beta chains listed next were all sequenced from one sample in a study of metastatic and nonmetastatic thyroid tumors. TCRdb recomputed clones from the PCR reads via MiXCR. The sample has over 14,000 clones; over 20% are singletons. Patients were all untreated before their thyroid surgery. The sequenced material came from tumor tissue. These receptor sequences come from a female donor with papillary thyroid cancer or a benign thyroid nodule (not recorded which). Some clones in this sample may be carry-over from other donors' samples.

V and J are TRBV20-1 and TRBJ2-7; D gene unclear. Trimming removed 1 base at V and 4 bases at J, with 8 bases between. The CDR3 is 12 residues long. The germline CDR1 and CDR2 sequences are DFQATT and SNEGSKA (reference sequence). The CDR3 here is CSARGQAYEQYF. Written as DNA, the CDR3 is TGCAGTGCTAGAGGGCAGGCGTACGAGCAGTACTTC.

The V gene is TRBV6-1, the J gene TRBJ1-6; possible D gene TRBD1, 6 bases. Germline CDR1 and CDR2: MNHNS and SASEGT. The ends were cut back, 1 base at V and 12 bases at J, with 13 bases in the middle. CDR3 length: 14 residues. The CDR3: CASSEVKGDLPLHF. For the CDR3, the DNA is TGTGCCAGCAGTGAAGTAAAGGGGGACCTACCCCTCCACTTT.

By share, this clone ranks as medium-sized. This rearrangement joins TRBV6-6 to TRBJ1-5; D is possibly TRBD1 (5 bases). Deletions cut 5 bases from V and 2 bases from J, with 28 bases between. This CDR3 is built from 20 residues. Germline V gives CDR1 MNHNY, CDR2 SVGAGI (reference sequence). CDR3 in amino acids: CASSPTSKMTAAMGNQPQHF. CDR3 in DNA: TGTGCCAGCAGTCCGACTAGCAAAATGACAGCCGCTATGGGCAATCAGCCCCAGCATTTT.

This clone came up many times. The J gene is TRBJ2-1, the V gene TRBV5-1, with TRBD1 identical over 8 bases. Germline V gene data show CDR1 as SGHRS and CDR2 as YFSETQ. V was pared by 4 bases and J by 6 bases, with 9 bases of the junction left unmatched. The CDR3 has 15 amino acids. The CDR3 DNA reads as TGCGCCAGCAGCAATCAGGGGGCCCTTTCCAATGAGCAGTTCTTC. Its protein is CASSNQGALSNEQFF.

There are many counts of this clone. CDR3 in amino acids: CASSHGDWVAETQYF. The CDR3 nucleotides read TGTGCCAGCAGCCACGGGGACTGGGTGGCAGAGACCCAGTACTTC. The chain is built from TRBV11-3 and TRBJ2-5; D might be TRBD2 (6 bases). Looked up from germline, CDR1 is SGHNT and CDR2 is YENEEA. V was shortened by 5 bases and J by 4 bases, with 17 bases between the two germline ends. This CDR3 contains 15 residues.

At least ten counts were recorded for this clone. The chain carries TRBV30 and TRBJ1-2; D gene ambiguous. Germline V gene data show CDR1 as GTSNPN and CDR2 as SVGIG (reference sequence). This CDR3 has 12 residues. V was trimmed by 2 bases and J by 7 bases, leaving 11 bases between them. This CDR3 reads CAWSRGLSGYTF. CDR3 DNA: TGTGCCTGGAGTAGAGGGTTAAGTGGCTACACCTTC.

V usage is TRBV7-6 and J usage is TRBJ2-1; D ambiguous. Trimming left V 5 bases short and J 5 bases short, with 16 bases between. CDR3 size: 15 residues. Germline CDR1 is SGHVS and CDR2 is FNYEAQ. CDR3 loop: CASSPGPGGNNEQFF. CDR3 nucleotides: TGTGCCAGCAGCCCCGGACCCGGCGGCAACAATGAGCAGTTCTTC. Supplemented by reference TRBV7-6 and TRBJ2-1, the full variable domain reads GAGVSQSPRYKVTKRGQDVALRCDPISGHVSLYWYRQALGQGPEFLTYFNYEAQQDKSGLPNDRFSAERPEGSISTLTIQRTEQRDSAMYRCASSPGPGGNNEQFFGPGTRLTVL.

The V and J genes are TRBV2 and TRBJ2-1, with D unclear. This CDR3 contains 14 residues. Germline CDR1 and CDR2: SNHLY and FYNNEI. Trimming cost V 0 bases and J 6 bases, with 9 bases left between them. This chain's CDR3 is CASSEASSINEQFF. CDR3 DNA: TGTGCCAGCAGTGAAGCGAGCAGCATCAATGAGCAGTTCTTC.

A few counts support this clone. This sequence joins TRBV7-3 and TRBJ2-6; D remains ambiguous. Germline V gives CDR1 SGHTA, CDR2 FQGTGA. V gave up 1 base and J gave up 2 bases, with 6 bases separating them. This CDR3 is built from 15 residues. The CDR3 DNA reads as TGTGCCAGCAGCTTAAGTCTAGCTGGGGCCAACGTCCTGACTTTC. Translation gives CASSLSLAGANVLTF.

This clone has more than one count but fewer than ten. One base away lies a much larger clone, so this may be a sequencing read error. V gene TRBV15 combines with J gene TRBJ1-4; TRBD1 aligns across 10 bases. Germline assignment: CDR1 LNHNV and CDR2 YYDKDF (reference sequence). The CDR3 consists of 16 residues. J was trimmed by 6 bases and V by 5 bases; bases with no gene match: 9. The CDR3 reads CATSSPSGTGDEKLFF. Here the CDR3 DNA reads TGTGCCACCAGCTCACCTTCCGGGACAGGGGATGAAAAACTGTTTTTT.

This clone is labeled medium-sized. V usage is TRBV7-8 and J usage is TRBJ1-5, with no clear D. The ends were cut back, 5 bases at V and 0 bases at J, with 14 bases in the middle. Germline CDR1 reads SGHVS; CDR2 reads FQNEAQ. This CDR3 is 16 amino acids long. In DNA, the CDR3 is TGTGCCAGCAGCCTACTTTCAGGCCCTAGCAATCAGCCCCAGCATTTT. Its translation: CASSLLSGPSNQPQHF.

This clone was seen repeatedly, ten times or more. In DNA form, the CDR3 reads TGTGCCAGCAGACTTAACTATGGCTACACCTTC. Its protein is CASRLNYGYTF. The chain combines TRBV6-2 or TRBV6-3 with TRBJ1-2; D is unresolved. This CDR3 region has 11 residues. The germline V gene encodes CDR1 MNHEY and CDR2 SVGEGT. With 6 bases removed from V and 1 base from J, the gap between germline ends came to 3 bases.

The DNA for the CDR3 is TGCGCCAGCAGTGGATCAGGGGAGGATGAGCAGTTCTTC. Residues: CASSGSGEDEQFF. The gene calls are TRBV4-3 and TRBJ2-1; perhaps D is TRBD1 or TRBD2 (6 bases each). The CDR3 sequence is 13 residues long. Germline assignment: CDR1 LGHNA and CDR2 YSLEER. Trimming removed 6 bases at V and 8 bases at J, with 14 bases between.

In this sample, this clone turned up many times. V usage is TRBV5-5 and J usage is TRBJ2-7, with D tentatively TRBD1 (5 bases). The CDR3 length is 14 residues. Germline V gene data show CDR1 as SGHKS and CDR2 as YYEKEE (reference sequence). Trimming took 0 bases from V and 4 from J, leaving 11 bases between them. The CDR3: CASSLADTHYEQYF. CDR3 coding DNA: TGTGCCAGCAGCTTGGCGGACACCCATTACGAGCAGTACTTC.

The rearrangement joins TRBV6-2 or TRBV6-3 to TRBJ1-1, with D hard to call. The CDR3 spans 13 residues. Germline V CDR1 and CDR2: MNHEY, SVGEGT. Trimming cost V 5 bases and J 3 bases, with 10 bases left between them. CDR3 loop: CASSAVLDTEAFF. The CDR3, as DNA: TGTGCCAGCAGTGCCGTCCTTGACACTGAAGCTTTCTTT.

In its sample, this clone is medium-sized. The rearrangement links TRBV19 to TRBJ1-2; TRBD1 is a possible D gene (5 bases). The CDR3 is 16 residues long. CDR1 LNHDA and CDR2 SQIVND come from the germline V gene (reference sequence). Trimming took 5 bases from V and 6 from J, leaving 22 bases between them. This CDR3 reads CASSDGQGRVRHGYTF. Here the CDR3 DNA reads TGTGCCAGTAGTGACGGTCAGGGCAGGGTACGCCATGGCTACACCTTC.

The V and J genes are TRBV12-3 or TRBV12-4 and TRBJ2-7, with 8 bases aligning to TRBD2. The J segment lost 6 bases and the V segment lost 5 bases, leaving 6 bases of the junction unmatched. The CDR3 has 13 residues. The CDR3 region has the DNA TGTGCCAGCAGTCCCGGGAGGGTGGGCGAGCAGTACTTC. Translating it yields CASSPGRVGEQYF.

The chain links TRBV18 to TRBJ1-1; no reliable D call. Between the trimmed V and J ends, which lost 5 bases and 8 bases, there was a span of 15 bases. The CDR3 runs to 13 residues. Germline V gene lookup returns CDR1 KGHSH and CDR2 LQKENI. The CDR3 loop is CASSKSDFAEAFF. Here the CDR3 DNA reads TGTGCCAGCTCAAAAAGTGACTTCGCAGAAGCTTTCTTT. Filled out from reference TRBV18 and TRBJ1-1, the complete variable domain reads NAGVMQNPRHLVRRRGQEARLRCSPMKGHSHVYWYRQLPEEGLKFMVYLQKENIIDESGMPKERFSAEFPKEGPSILRIQQVVRGDSAAYFCASSKSDFAEAFFGQGTRLTVV.

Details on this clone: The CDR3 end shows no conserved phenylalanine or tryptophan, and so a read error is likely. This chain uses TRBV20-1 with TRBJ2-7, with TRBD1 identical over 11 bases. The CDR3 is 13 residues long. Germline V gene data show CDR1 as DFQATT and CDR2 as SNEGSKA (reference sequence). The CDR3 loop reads CSSRGTGGYEQYL. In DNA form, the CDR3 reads TGCAGTTCTAGAGGGACAGGGGGCTACGAGCAGTACCTC.

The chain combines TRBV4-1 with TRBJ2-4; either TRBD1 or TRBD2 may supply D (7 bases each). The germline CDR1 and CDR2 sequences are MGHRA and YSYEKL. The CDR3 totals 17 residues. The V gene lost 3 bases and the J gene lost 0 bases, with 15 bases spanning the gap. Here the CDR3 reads CASSHQGGRRAKNIQYF. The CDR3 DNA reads TGCGCCAGCAGCCACCAGGGGGGGAGACGAGCCAAAAACATTCAGTACTTC.

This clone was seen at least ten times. The CDR3, as DNA: TGTGCCAGCAGCGTACTTAATGTCGATACGCAGTATTTT. Encoded protein: CASSVLNVDTQYF. The chain recombines TRBV9 with TRBJ2-3; D gene ambiguous. Trimming stripped 1 base from V and 6 bases from J, with 9 bases between. CDR3 length: 13 amino acids. Germline assignment: CDR1 SGDLS and CDR2 YYNGEE.